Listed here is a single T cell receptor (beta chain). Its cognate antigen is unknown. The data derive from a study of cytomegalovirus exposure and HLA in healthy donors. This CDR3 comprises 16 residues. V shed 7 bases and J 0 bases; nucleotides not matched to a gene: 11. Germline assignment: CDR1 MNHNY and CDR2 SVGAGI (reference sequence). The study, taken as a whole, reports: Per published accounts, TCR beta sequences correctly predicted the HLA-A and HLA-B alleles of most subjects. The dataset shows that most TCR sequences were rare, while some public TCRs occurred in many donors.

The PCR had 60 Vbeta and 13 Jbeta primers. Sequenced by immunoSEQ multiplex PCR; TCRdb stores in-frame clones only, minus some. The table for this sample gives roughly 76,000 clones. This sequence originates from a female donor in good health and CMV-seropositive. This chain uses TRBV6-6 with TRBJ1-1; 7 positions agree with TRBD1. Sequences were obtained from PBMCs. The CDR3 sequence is CASTSDRRPMNTEAFF. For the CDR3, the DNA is TGTGCCAGCACCTCGGACAGGCGACCGATGAACACTGAAGCTTTCTTT.